This T cell receptor (beta chain) is from a study of CD8 T cells in Susac syndrome. The CDR3 is 14 residues long. The germline V and J ends were trimmed by 2 bases and 3 bases, with 10 bases remaining between them. Germline V lookup: CDR1 MNHNS, CDR2 SASEGT. While CD8+ and CD4+ T cells were isolated negatively, TEMRA cells were enriched by FACS. The table lists this clonotype with a count of one. cDNA came from roughly 0.53 to 1 ug RNA primed by random hexamers. Amplification of TCR beta CDR3 across 54 Vbeta and 13 Jbeta was performed with immunoSEQ multiplex PCR. TCRdb re-called the immunoSEQ multiplex PCR reads through MiXCR, storing one row per CDR3 protein. The sample yields 300,000 to 350,000 distinct CDR3 sequences, about 92% seen once.

This chain joins TRBV6-1 and TRBJ1-1; D is perhaps TRBD1 (6 bases). Sample: CD4+ T cells from PBMCs. This TCR was sampled from a human donor with multiple sclerosis. The CDR3 DNA reads as TGTGCCAGCAGTGAACCGACAGGTCACACTGAAGCTTTCTTT. As protein: CASSEPTGHTEAFF.